The 24 T cell receptor beta chains given below trace back to one sample, sequenced in a study of beta chain features in type 1 diabetes. Expressed TCRB transcripts were sequenced because the entire RNA isolate underwent reverse transcription. Method: immunoSEQ multiplex PCR; TCRdb's copy keeps in-frame clones and lacks some. The sample records 350,000 to 400,000 clones, about 16% being singletons. The sequencing sample was made of naive CD4+ T cells from blood. The source is a woman between 18 and 29 years old in good health.

A word on this clone: Other DNA sequences from this sample encode an identical CDR3 as well. The V call is TRBV28, the J call TRBJ2-7, with D possibly TRBD2 on 6 matching bases. The germline V gene has CDR1 MDHEN and CDR2 SYDVKM. The CDR3 has 12 amino acids. V was shortened by 5 bases and J by 4 bases, with 9 bases between the two germline ends. CDR3 sequence (DNA): TGTGCCAGCAGTAGTGGGGGGTACGAGCAGTACTTC. This sequence encodes CASSSGGYEQYF.

The sample holds a few counts of this clone. This sample includes further DNA sequences coding for the same CDR3. The chain combines TRBV30 with TRBJ1-5; D is possibly TRBD1 (5 bases). Germline lookup yields CDR1 GTSNPN and CDR2 SVGIG (reference sequence). The CDR3 covers 13 residues. V was trimmed by 0 bases and J by 6 bases, leaving 9 bases between them. CDR3 region: CAWSVRGFQPQHF. CDR3 sequence (DNA): TGTGCCTGGAGTGTTAGGGGCTTTCAGCCCCAGCATTTT.

In regard to this clone: The sample contains more than one DNA sequence encoding this CDR3. The CDR3 region is CAWSKGVQPQHF. CDR3 nucleotide sequence: TGTGCCTGGAGTAAGGGGGTTCAGCCCCAGCATTTT. This rearrangement joins TRBV30 to TRBJ1-5; perhaps TRBD1 as D (6 bases). Trimming cost V 2 bases and J 6 bases, with 8 bases left between them. There are 12 residues in the CDR3. Germline loops: CDR1 GTSNPN, CDR2 SVGIG (reference sequence).

This clone was observed a handful of times. The gene calls are TRBV29-1 and TRBJ2-1; weak D call: TRBD2 (7 bases). Germline V gives CDR1 SQVTM, CDR2 ANQGSEA. CDR3 length: 14 residues. Trimming took off 6 bases at V and 7 bases at J, with 19 bases between the two ends. The CDR3 DNA sequence: TGCAGCGTGGCCCCCCGGGGGGCGCGGAATGAGCAGTTCTTC. It is translated as CSVAPRGARNEQFF.

The chain employs TRBV10-2 and TRBJ2-7, with D possibly TRBD2 on 7 matching bases. CDR3 size: 15 residues. V lost 3 bases and J 2 bases, leaving 14 bases between the germline ends. CDR1 and CDR2 from the germline V gene are WSHSY and SAAADI. The CDR3 DNA is TGCGCCAGCAGTGACCCGGGGGGCGGAACCTACGAGCAGTACTTC. Its protein product is CASSDPGGGTYEQYF.

This clone was picked up a small number of times. V is TRBV7-8 and J is TRBJ2-2, with a weak D call TRBD2 (6 bases). CDR3 length: 17 amino acids. V shed 3 bases and J shed 4 bases, with 18 bases lying between them. CDR1 and CDR2 (germline): SGHVS, FQNEAQ. The CDR3 DNA sequence: TGTGCCAGCAGCTTGCGGCCCCTGGCGGGAAGCACCGGGGAGCTGTTTTTT. It translates to CASSLRPLAGSTGELFF.

The chain recombines TRBV19 with TRBJ2-7, with TRBD1 matching over 8 bases. V lost 6 bases, J lost 0 bases, and 7 bases stayed unmatched. Germline V gene data show CDR1 as LNHDA and CDR2 as SQIVND (reference sequence). The CDR3 is 15 residues long. This CDR3 is CASRNRQGNSYEQYF. The CDR3 coding sequence is TGTGCCAGTAGGAACCGACAGGGGAACTCCTACGAGCAGTACTTC.

The table lists this clone with a few counts. The chain has TRBV30 and TRBJ2-1, with D uncertain. CDR1 and CDR2 (germline): GTSNPN, SVGIG (reference sequence). Deletions cut 2 bases from V and 7 bases from J, with 12 bases between. This CDR3 spans 13 amino acids. CDR3 coding DNA: TGTGCCTGGAGTCTGGGCCTCCCGAATGAGCAGTTCTTC. It codes for CAWSLGLPNEQFF.

This clone has just one count. The rearrangement links TRBV19 to TRBJ2-5; D unclear. Looked up from germline, CDR1 is LNHDA and CDR2 is SQIVND (reference sequence). This CDR3 has 13 residues. Deletions cut 6 bases from V and 5 bases from J, with 13 bases between. The CDR3 protein is CASRSQVRETQYF. CDR3 nucleotide sequence: TGTGCCAGTAGATCGCAGGTCCGGGAGACCCAGTACTTC.

This clone has only a few counts. The chain recombines TRBV7-9 with TRBJ2-7, with 7 bases matching TRBD2. This CDR3 comprises 15 residues. The trim removed 1 base at V and 3 bases at J, leaving 6 bases unmatched. Germline V gives CDR1 SEHNR, CDR2 FQNEAQ (reference sequence). CDR3 protein: CASSLVASGVYEQYF. DNA for the CDR3: TGTGCCAGCAGCTTAGTAGCTAGCGGAGTCTACGAGCAGTACTTC.

This clone was seen more than once but under ten times. This chain joins TRBV6-6 and TRBJ1-2; possibly TRBD1 for D (5 bases). Germline loops: CDR1 MNHNY, CDR2 SVGAGI (reference sequence). The CDR3 has 15 amino acids. The V end was cut by 0 bases, the J end by 4 bases, with 12 bases between. CDR3 residues: CASSYSTQGAYGYTF. In DNA, the CDR3 is TGTGCCAGCAGTTACTCGACGCAGGGCGCCTATGGCTACACCTTC.

The chain uses TRBV11-2 and TRBJ2-4, with a tentative D call TRBD1 (6 bases). This CDR3 has 13 residues. V was trimmed by 5 bases and J by 9 bases, leaving 14 bases between them. Germline V lookup: CDR1 SGHAT, CDR2 FQNNGV. The CDR3 DNA reads TGTGCCAGCAGCCGGACAGACTACAGCATTCAGTACTTC. This encodes CASSRTDYSIQYF. Full variable domain (outside the CDR3, taken from reference TRBV11-2 and TRBJ2-4): EAGVAQSPRYKIIEKRQSVAFWCNPISGHATLYWYQQILGQGPKLLIQFQNNGVVDDSQLPKDRFSAERLKGVDSTLKIQPAKLEDSAVYLCASSRTDYSIQYFGAGTRLSVL.

This clone was observed a handful of times. CDR3 sequence (DNA): TGTGCCAGCAGCTTAGCGCGGAGCGGAGCTAGCACAGATACGCAGTATTTT. Protein product: CASSLARSGASTDTQYF. The rearrangement joins TRBV7-2 to TRBJ2-3; weak D call: TRBD2 (5 bases). V shed 0 bases and J shed 0 bases, with 13 bases lying between them. The germline V gene encodes CDR1 SGHTA and CDR2 FQGNSA. The CDR3 sequence is 17 residues long.

This clone was detected a few times. V gene TRBV6-6 combines with J gene TRBJ2-1; D perhaps matches TRBD1 (6 bases). The CDR3 length is 15 residues. The germline V and J ends were trimmed by 5 bases and 1 base, with 12 bases remaining between them. Germline V CDR1 and CDR2: MNHNY, SVGAGI (reference sequence). CDR3 region: CASSLGARSYNEQFF. CDR3 nucleotide sequence: TGTGCCAGCAGTCTGGGGGCTCGTTCCTACAATGAGCAGTTCTTC.

The V call is TRBV4-1, the J call TRBJ2-4, with TRBD1 matching over 9 bases. Germline lookup yields CDR1 MGHRA and CDR2 YSYEKL. The CDR3 is 15 amino acids. V lost 1 base and J lost 6; bases outside the gene matches: 4. The CDR3 protein is CASSQGLGQGNIQYF. The CDR3 DNA sequence: TGCGCCAGCAGCCAAGGGCTGGGACAGGGAAACATTCAGTACTTC.

This chain connects TRBV7-8 to TRBJ1-5; maybe TRBD1 (6 bases). The CDR3 loop spans 15 amino acids. In germline, CDR1 is SGHVS, CDR2 FQNEAQ. V was cut by 1 base and J by 5 bases, with 12 bases left in between. The chain's CDR3 is CASSLVTRGDQPQHF. CDR3 DNA: TGTGCCAGCAGCTTAGTCACCAGGGGAGATCAGCCCCAGCATTTT.

The V and J genes are TRBV30 and TRBJ2-1, with TRBD1 matching over 10 bases. The trim removed 6 bases at V and 4 bases at J, leaving 3 bases unmatched. This CDR3 is 13 amino acids long. Germline CDR1 is GTSNPN and CDR2 is SVGIG (reference sequence). CDR3 amino acids: CACWTGGYNEQFF. For the CDR3, the DNA is TGTGCCTGTTGGACAGGGGGGTACAATGAGCAGTTCTTC.

The rearrangement uses TRBV5-1 and TRBJ2-5, with D possibly being TRBD1 (6 bases). The CDR3 has 14 residues. Germline V lookup: CDR1 SGHRS, CDR2 YFSETQ. V was pared by 4 bases and J by 1 base, with 11 bases between. CDR3 nucleotides: TGCGCCAGCAGCATCGGGACAACCCAAGAGACCCAGTACTTC. It specifies CASSIGTTQETQYF.

This clone appeared a few times. The genes are TRBV5-8 and TRBJ2-1; 10 nucleotides match TRBD1. This CDR3 is 15 amino acids long. Germline CDR1 reads SGHTS; CDR2 reads YDEGEE. With V trimmed by 2 bases and J by 4 bases, 3 bases remained unmatched. The CDR3, as DNA: TGTGCCAGCAGCTTAGGGACAGGGGCGTACAATGAGCAGTTCTTC. This sequence encodes CASSLGTGAYNEQFF. Based on the CDR3 plus reference TRBV5-8 and TRBJ2-1, the full variable domain is EAGVTQSPTHLIKTRGQQATLRCSPISGHTSVYWYQQALGLGLQFLLWYDEGEERNRGNFPPRFSGRQFPNYSSELNVNALELEDSALYLCASSLGTGAYNEQFFGPGTRLTVL.

The rearrangement links TRBV29-1 to TRBJ2-1; 9 bases map to TRBD2. CDR3 size: 18 residues. Germline CDR1 SQVTM, CDR2 ANQGSEA. V lost 3 bases and J lost 4; bases outside the gene matches: 16. CDR3 loop: CSVDVNVGTSYPYNEQFF. The DNA of the CDR3 is TGCAGCGTTGATGTTAATGTGGGGACTAGCTATCCATACAATGAGCAGTTCTTC.

This clone was detected only a few times. V is TRBV2 and J is TRBJ1-2; D not resolved. The V and J ends lost 6 bases and 7 bases respectively, with 12 bases between them. Germline values: CDR1 SNHLY, CDR2 FYNNEI. This CDR3 comprises 12 residues. DNA of the CDR3: TGTGCCAGCAGCCATGTTCCTAGTGGCTACACCTTC. It translates to CASSHVPSGYTF.

This clone was found a few times. The chain combines TRBV15 with TRBJ2-3; D ambiguous. This CDR3 is 16 amino acids long. The ends were cut back, 0 bases at V and 0 bases at J, with 10 bases in the middle. CDR1 and CDR2 from the germline V gene are LNHNV and YYDKDF (reference sequence). CDR3 region: CATSRDQPVSTDTQYF. For the CDR3, the DNA is TGTGCCACCAGCAGAGATCAACCAGTGAGCACAGATACGCAGTATTTT.

This clone was seen more than once but under ten times. V is TRBV14 and J is TRBJ2-3, with D tentatively TRBD1 (5 bases). V lost 1 base, J lost 3 bases, and 11 bases lay in between. Per germline, CDR1 SGHDN and CDR2 FVKESK. The CDR3 extends over 15 amino acids. The CDR3 sequence is CASSQAGWRTDTQYF. The DNA for the CDR3 is TGTGCCAGCAGCCAAGCAGGGTGGCGGACAGATACGCAGTATTTT.

Notes on this clone: Other DNA sequences in this sample translate to the same CDR3. This chain joins TRBV5-1 and TRBJ2-1; a weak D match, TRBD1 (5 bases). In germline, CDR1 is SGHRS, CDR2 YFSETQ. The ends were cut back, 1 base at V and 2 bases at J, with 7 bases in the middle. The CDR3 is made up of 14 amino acids. CDR3 DNA sequence: TGCGCCAGCAGCTTGCAAGGGGCCTACAATGAGCAGTTCTTC. Translating gives CASSLQGAYNEQFF.